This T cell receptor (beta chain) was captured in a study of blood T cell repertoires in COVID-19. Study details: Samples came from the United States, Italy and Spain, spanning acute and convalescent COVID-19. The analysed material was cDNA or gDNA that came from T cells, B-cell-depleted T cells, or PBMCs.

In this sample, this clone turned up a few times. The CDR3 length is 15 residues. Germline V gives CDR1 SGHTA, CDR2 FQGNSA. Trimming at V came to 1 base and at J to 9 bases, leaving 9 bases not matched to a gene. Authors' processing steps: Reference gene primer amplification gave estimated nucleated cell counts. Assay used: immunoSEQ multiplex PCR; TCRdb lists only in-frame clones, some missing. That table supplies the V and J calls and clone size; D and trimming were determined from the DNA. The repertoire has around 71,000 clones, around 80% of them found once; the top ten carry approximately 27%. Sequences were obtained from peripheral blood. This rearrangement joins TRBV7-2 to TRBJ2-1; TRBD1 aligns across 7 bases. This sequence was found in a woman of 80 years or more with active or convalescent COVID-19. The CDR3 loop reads CASSLEGAVPGEQFF. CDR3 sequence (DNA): TGTGCCAGCAGCTTAGAGGGGGCGGTGCCCGGTGAGCAGTTCTTC.